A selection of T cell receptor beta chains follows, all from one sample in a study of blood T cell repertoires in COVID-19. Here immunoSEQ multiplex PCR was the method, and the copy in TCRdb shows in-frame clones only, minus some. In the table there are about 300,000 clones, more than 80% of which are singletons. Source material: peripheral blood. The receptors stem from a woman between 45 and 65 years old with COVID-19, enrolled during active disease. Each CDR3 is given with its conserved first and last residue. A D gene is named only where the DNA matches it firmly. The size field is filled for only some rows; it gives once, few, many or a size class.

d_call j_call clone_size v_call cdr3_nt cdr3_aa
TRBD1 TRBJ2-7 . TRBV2 TGTGCCAGCAGGACCGGGACAGACTTTTACGAGCAGTACTTC CASRTGTDFYEQYF
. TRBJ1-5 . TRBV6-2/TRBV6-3 TGTGCCAGCAGCCAGACATCTAGCAATCAGCCCCAGCATTTT CASSQTSSNQPQHF
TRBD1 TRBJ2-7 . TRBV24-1 TGTGCCGCTGGGACAGGGGCCTACGAGCAGTACTTC CAAGTGAYEQYF
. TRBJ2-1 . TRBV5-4 TGTGCCAGCAGCTTCTTAGTAAACTCCTACAATGAGCAGTTCTTC CASSFLVNSYNEQFF
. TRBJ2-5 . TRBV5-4 TGTGCCAGCAGCTTGGATCCGGGTGGGACCCAGTACTTC CASSLDPGGTQYF
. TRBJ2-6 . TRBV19 TGTGCCAGTAGTATGAGCGCAGGGCAGGCGGGGGCCAACGTCCTGACTTTC CASSMSAGQAGANVLTF
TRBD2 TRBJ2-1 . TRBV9 TGTGCCAGCAGCCCGGGGGGGGGCATAGATGAGCAGTTCTTC CASSPGGGIDEQFF
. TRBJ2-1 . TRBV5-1 TGCGCCAGCAGTCTAACTAGCAATGAGCAGTTCTTC CASSLTSNEQFF
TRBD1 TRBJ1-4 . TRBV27 TGTGCCAGCAGTTTATGGGGGACAGGGGACGAAAAACTGTTTTTT CASSLWGTGDEKLFF
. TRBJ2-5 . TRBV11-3 TGTGCCAGCAGCCCGGACACACAAGAGACCCAGTACTTC CASSPDTQETQYF
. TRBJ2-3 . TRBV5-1 TGCGCCAGCAGGTACGAAGACAGGAGCACAGATACGCAGTATTTT CASRYEDRSTDTQYF
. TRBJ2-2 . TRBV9 TGTGCCAGCAGCCAGAGGGCGAACACCGGGGAGCTGTTTTTT CASSQRANTGELFF
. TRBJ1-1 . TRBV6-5 TGTGCCAGCAGTTTCCTCGGGGGAGGGAGGAACACTGAAGCTTTCTTT CASSFLGGGRNTEAFF
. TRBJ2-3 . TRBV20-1 TGCAGTGCTAGTCTCGGGAGTAAAGCAGATACGCAGTATTTT CSASLGSKADTQYF
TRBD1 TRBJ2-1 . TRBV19 TGTGCCAGTAGTTCCCGGGACAGGGGGTACAATGAGCAGTTCTTC CASSSRDRGYNEQFF
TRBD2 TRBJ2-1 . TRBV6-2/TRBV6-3 TGTGCCAGCAGTGCCCTAGCGGGTCGCACCTACAATGAGCAGTTCTTC CASSALAGRTYNEQFF
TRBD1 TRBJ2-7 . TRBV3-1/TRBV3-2 TGTGCCAGCAGCCAAGGACAGGGCCTCTACGAGCAGTACTTC CASSQGQGLYEQYF
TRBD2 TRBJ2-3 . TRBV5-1 TGCGCCAGCAGTTGGGTAGCGGGCGGGGATACGCAGTATTTT CASSWVAGGDTQYF
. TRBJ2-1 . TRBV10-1 TGCGCCAGCAGAGTAGCGGAGATGGGCTCCTACAATGAGCAGTTCTTC CASRVAEMGSYNEQFF
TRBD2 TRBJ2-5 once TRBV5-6 TGTGCCAGCAGCGGAGGGACTAGCGGCTCGACCCAGTACTTC CASSGGTSGSTQYF
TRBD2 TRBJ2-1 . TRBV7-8 TGTGCCAGCAGCTTAGGGCTAGGGAGGGATGAGCAGTTCTTC CASSLGLGRDEQFF
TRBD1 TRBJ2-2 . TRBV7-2 TGTGCCAGCAGCCACGGACAGGGCGCCACCGGGGAGCTGTTTTTT CASSHGQGATGELFF
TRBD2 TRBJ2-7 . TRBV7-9 TGTGCCAGCCGGTCGCCGACTAGCGGAGTCTACGAGCAGTACTTC CASRSPTSGVYEQYF
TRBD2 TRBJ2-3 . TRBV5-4 TGTGCCAGCAGCTGGACTAGCGGGAGCTCAGATACGCAGTATTTT CASSWTSGSSDTQYF
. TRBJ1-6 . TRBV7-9 TGTGCCAGCAGCGCCTCGGGGGGGCCAGGGTATTCACCCCTCCACTTT CASSASGGPGYSPLHF
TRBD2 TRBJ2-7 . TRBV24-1 TGTGCCACCAGTGATCGAACCGGGACTAGCGGGTACGAGCAGTACTTC CATSDRTGTSGYEQYF
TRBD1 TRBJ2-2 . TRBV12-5 TGTGCTAGTGGTTTGGGACAGGGAACCACCGGGGAGCTGTTTTTT CASGLGQGTTGELFF
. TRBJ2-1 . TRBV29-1 TGCAGCGTTGCACCCGACAGGTACAATGAGCAGTTCTTC CSVAPDRYNEQFF
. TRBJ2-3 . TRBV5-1 TGCGCCAGCAGCTTTAACACAGATACGCAGTATTTT CASSFNTDTQYF
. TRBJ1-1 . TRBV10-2 TGCGCCAGCAGTGAGATAACAGGGAGTGAAGCTTTCTTT CASSEITGSEAFF
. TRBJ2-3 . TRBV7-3 TGTGCCAGCAGCTCCCCACTAGGAACGCAGTATTTT CASSSPLGTQYF
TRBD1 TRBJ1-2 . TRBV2 TGTGCCAGCAGACCTCGTCCGGGACAGGGGGCCTACTATGGCTACACCTTC CASRPRPGQGAYYGYTF
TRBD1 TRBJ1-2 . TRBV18 TGTGCCAGCTCACTTACTGACAGGGTGTCTAGCTACACCTTC CASSLTDRVSSYTF
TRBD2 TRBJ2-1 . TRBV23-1 TGCGCCAGCAGTCAATCCTATAGCGGGAGAGTACCATGGGACAATGAGCAGTTCTTC CASSQSYSGRVPWDNEQFF
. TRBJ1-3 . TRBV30 TGTGCCTGGAGTGTTGGGCAGCCCTCTGGAAACACCATATATTTT CAWSVGQPSGNTIYF
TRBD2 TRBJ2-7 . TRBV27 TGTGCCAGCAGTTTAAGGGTGGGAGGGCCCTACGAGCAGTACTTC CASSLRVGGPYEQYF
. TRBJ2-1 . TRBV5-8 TGTGCCAGCAGCTTTGGTAGCGGACTGGGAATCGATGAGCAGTTCTTC CASSFGSGLGIDEQFF
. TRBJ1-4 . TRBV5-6 TGTGCCAGCAGCTTCCAGGGCCATCTCGAAAAACTGTTTTTT CASSFQGHLEKLFF
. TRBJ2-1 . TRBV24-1 TGTGCCACCAGTGATCCTAGGACGGGAACCTCCTACAATGAGCAGTTCTTC CATSDPRTGTSYNEQFF
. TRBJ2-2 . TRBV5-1 TGCGCCAGCAGCGTCGACAGCACCGGGGAGCTGTTTTTT CASSVDSTGELFF
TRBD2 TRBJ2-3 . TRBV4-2 TGTGCCAGCAGCCAAGCCAGGGGACTAGGTACGCAGTATTTT CASSQARGLGTQYF
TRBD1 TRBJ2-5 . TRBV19 TGTGCCAGTAGTCATACTCCGGGACAGGGAAAAGAGACCCAGTACTTC CASSHTPGQGKETQYF
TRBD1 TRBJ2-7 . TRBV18 TGTGCCAGCTCGCCAGGGACAGGAGACTACGAGCAGTACTTC CASSPGTGDYEQYF
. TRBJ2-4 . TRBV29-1 TGCAGCGTTGCAGAAAACATTCAGTACTTC CSVAENIQYF
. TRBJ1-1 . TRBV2 TGTGCCAGCATGAGGGACACTGAAGCTTTCTTT CASMRDTEAFF
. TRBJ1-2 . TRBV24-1 TGTGCCACCGAGGGTTATGGCTACACCTTC CATEGYGYTF
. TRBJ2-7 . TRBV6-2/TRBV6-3 TGTGCCAGCAGTTATGATACTAGCGAGCAGTACTTC CASSYDTSEQYF
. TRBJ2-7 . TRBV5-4 TGTGCCAGCAGCGAACAGGGCAGCGAGCAGTACTTC CASSEQGSEQYF
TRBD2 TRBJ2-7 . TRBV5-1 TGCGCCAGCAGCTTGGGCGGGAGGGTTTACGAGCAGTACTTC CASSLGGRVYEQYF
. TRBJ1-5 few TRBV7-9 TGTGCCAGCAGCTTAGGGCAGGATAGCAATCAGCCCCAGCATTTT CASSLGQDSNQPQHF
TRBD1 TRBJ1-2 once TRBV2 TGTGCCAGCACCGGAGGTGCGACAGGGAAAGGTGGCTACACCTTC CASTGGATGKGGYTF
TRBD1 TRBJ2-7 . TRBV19 TGTGCCAGTAGTGAACTGGGACAGCGCGACTACGAGCAGTACTTC CASSELGQRDYEQYF
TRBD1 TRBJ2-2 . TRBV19 TGTGCCAGTAGTATAGATAATATAAGGGGGCCGAACACCGGGGAGCTGTTTTTT CASSIDNIRGPNTGELFF
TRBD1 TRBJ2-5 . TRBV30 TGTGCCTGTCGAGGGACAGGGGTAGAGACCCAGTACTTC CACRGTGVETQYF
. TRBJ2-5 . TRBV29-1 TGCAGCGCTGCGGGGTGGGGACAAGAGACCCAGTACTTC CSAAGWGQETQYF
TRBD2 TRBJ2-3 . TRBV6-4 TGTGCCAGCAGTAGACTAGCGGGAGGGTCAGATACGCAGTATTTT CASSRLAGGSDTQYF